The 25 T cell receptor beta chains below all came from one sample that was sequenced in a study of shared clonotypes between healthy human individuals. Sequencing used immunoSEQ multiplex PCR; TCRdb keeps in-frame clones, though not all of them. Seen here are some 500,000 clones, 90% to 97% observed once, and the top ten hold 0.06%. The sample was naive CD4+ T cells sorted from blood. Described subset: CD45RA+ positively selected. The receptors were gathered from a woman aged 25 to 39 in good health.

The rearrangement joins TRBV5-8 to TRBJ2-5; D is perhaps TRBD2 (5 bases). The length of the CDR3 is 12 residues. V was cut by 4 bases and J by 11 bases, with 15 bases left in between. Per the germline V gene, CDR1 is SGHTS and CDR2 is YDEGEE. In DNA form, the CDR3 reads TGTGCCAGCAGCGGCCCCGGTTGGGAGCAGTACTTC. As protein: CASSGPGWEQYF.

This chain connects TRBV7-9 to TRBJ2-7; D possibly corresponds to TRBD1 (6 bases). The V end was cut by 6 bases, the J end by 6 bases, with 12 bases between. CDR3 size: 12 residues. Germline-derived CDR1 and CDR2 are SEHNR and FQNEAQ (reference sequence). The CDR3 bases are TGTGCCAGCAGGCAGGACAGTTCCGAGCAGTACTTC. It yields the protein CASRQDSSEQYF.

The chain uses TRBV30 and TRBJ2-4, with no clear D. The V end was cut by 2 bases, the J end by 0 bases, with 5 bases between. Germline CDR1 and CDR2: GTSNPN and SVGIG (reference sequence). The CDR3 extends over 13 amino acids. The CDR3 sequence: CAWSPEAKNIQYF. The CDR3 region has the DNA TGTGCCTGGAGTCCGGAAGCCAAAAACATTCAGTACTTC.

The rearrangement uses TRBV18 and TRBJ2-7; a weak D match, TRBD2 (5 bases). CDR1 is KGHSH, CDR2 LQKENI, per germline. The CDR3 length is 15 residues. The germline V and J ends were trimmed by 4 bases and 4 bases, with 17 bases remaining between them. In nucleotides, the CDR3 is TGTGCCAGCTCACAAGTTCAGGAGGCTTCTTACGAGCAGTACTTC. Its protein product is CASSQVQEASYEQYF.

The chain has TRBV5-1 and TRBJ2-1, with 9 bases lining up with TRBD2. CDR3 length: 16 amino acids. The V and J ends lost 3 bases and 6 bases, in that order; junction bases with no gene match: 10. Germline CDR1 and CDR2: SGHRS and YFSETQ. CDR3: CASSYPFAGGTNEQFF. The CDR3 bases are TGCGCCAGCAGCTACCCTTTTGCGGGAGGGACCAATGAGCAGTTCTTC.

The CDR3 DNA sequence: TGTGCCACCCAGTGGGGGGACATGAACACTGAAGCTTTCTTT. It is translated as CATQWGDMNTEAFF. V is TRBV6-6 and J is TRBJ1-1, with D perhaps TRBD1 (6 bases). CDR1 MNHNY and CDR2 SVGAGI come from the germline V gene (reference sequence). The CDR3 sequence is 14 residues long. Between the trimmed V and J ends, which lost 10 bases and 0 bases, there was a span of 15 bases.

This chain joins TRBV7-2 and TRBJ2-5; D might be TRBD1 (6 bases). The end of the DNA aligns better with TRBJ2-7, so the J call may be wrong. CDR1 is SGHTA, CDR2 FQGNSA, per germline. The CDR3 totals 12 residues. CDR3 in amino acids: CASSANRVEQYF. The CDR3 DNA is TGTGCCAGCAGCGCCAACAGGGTCGAGCAGTACTTC.

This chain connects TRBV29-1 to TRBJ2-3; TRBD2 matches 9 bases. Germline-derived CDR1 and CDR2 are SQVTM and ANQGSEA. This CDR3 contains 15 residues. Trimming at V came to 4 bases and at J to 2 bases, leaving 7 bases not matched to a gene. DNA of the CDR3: TGCAGCGTTGTCGGGCTAGCGGGGTTCACAGATACGCAGTATTTT. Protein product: CSVVGLAGFTDTQYF.

CDR3 loop: CASSLEAGYEQYF. Written as DNA, the CDR3 is TGTGCCAGCAGCTTAGAGGCTGGGTACGAGCAGTACTTC. The V gene is TRBV7-9, the J gene TRBJ2-7; D not certain. This CDR3 is 13 amino acids long. With 1 base removed from V and 4 bases from J, the gap between germline ends came to 8 bases. Per germline, CDR1 SEHNR and CDR2 FQNEAQ (reference sequence).

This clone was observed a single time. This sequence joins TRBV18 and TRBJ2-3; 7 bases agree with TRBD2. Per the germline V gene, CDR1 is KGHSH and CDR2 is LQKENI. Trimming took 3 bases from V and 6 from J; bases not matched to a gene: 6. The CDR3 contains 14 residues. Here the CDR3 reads CASSPGTNFDTQYF. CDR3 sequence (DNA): TGTGCCAGCTCACCCGGGACTAATTTTGATACGCAGTATTTT.

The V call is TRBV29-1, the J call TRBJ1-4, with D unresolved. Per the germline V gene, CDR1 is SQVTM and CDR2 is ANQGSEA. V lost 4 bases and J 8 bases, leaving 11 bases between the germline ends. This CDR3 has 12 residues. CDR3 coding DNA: TGCAGCGTTGGGTCAGGCGCGGAAAAACTGTTTTTT. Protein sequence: CSVGSGAEKLFF.

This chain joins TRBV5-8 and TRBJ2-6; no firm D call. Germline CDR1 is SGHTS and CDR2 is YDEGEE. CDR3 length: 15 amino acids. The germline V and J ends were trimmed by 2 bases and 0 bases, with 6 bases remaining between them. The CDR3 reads CASSFQVSGANVLTF. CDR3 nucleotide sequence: TGTGCCAGCAGCTTTCAGGTCTCTGGGGCCAACGTCCTGACTTTC.

In nucleotides, the CDR3 is TGTGCCAGCAGCACTCAACTAGCGGGAGGGCTCTATGAGCAGTTCTTC. Protein sequence: CASSTQLAGGLYEQFF. V is TRBV7-2 and J is TRBJ2-1, with 13 bases matching TRBD2. The CDR3 is 16 residues long. The germline V gene has CDR1 SGHTA and CDR2 FQGNSA. Trimming removed 5 bases from V and 8 bases from J; junction bases left unmatched: 9.

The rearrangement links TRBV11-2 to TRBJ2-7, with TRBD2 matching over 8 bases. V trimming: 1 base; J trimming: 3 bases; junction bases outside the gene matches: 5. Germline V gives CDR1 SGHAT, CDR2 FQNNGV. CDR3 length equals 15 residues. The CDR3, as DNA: TGTGCCAGCAGCTTAGCGGGACTAGAAATCTACGAGCAGTACTTC. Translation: CASSLAGLEIYEQYF.

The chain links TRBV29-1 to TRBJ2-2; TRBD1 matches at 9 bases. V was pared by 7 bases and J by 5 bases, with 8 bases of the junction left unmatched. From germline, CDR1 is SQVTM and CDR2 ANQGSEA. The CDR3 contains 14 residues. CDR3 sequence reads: CSALGDRVTGELFF. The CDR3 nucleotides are TGCAGCGCCTTAGGGGACAGGGTAACCGGGGAGCTGTTTTTT.

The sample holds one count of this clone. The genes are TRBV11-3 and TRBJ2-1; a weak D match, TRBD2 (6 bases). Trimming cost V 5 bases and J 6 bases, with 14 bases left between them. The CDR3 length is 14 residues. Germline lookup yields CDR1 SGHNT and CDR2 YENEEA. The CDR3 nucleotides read TGTGCCAGCAGCCTCGGAGGGCCGGTCAATGAGCAGTTCTTC. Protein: CASSLGGPVNEQFF.

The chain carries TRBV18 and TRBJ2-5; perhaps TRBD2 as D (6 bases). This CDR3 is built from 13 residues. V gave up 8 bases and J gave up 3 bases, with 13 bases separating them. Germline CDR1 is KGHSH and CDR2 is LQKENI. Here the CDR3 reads CASADGGKETQYF. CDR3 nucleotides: TGTGCCAGCGCCGACGGAGGGAAAGAGACCCAGTACTTC. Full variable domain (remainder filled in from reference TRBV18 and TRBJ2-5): NAGVMQNPRHLVRRRGQEARLRCSPMKGHSHVYWYRQLPEEGLKFMVYLQKENIIDESGMPKERFSAEFPKEGPSILRIQQVVRGDSAAYFCASADGGKETQYFGPGTRLLVL.

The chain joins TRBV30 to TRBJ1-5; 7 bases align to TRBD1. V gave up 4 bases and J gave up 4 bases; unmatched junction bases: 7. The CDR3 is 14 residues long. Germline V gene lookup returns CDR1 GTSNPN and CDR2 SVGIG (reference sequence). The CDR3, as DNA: TGTGCCTGGACGGTGCAGGGGGGGAATCAGCCCCAGCATTTT. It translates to CAWTVQGGNQPQHF.

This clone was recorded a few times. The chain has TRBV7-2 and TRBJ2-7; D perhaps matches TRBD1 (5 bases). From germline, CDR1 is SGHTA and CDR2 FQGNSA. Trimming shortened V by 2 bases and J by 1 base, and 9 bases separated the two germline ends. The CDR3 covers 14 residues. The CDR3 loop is CASSLSAGSYEQYF. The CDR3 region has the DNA TGTGCCAGCAGCTTATCGGCAGGGTCCTACGAGCAGTACTTC.

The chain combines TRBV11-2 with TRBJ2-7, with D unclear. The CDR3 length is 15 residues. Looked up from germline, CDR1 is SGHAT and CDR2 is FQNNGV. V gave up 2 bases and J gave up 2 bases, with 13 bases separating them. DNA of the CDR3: TGTGCCAGCAGCTTACTTCCATTACTCACCTACGAGCAGTACTTC. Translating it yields CASSLLPLLTYEQYF.

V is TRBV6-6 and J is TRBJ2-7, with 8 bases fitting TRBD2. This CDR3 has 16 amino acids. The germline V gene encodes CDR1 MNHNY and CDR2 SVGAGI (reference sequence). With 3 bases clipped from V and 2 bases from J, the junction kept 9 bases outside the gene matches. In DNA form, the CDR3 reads TGTGCCAGCAGTTATACGACTAGCGTCGCGGCCTACGAGCAGTACTTC. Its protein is CASSYTTSVAAYEQYF.

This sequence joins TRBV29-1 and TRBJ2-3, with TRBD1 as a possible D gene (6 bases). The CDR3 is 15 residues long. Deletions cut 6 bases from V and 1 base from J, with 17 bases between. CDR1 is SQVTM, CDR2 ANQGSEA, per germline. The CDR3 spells CSVYQDSQGTDTQYF. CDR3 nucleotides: TGCAGCGTCTACCAGGACAGCCAGGGCACAGATACGCAGTATTTT.

CDR3 sequence reads: CASSDSPQTDTQYF. CDR3 DNA: TGTGCCAGCAGTGATTCCCCACAGACAGATACGCAGTATTTT. The V and J genes are TRBV6-4 and TRBJ2-3; D gene ambiguous. Trimming stripped 3 bases from V and 3 bases from J, with 10 bases between. The V gene's germline CDR1 is MRHNA and CDR2 SNTAGT. The CDR3 runs 14 residues.

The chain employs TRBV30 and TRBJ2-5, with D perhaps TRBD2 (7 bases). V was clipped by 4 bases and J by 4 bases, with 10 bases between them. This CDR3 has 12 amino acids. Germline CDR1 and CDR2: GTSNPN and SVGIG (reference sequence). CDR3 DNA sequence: TGTGCCTGGACGGGGGGCTCAGAGACCCAGTACTTC. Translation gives CAWTGGSETQYF.

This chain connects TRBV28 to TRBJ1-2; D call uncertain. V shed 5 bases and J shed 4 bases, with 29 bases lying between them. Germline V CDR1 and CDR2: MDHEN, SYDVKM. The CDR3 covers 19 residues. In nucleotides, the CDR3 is TGTGCCAGCAGTGCGATTCCGGGCACTTCTACTCTCCCCGGCTATGGCTACACCTTC. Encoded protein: CASSAIPGTSTLPGYGYTF.